The 10 T cell receptor beta chains given below trace back to one sample, sequenced in a study of shared clonotypes between healthy human individuals. The assay was immunoSEQ multiplex PCR, and TCRdb's table has in-frame clones only and misses some. The sample carries nearly 1,000,000 clones, about 80% recorded once. The sequencing sample was made of memory CD4+ T cells sorted from blood. The subset denotes: CD45RA-negative fraction. All receptors come from a man younger than 35 in good health.

The rearrangement uses TRBV11-2 and TRBJ1-1, with D possibly being TRBD1 (6 bases). Germline values: CDR1 SGHAT, CDR2 FQNNGV. The length of the CDR3 is 18 residues. Trimming pared 4 bases from V and 0 bases from J, leaving 21 bases between. The CDR3 loop reads CASSWRGGRGPMNTEAFF. The CDR3 nucleotides are TGTGCCAGCAGCTGGAGGGGGGGCAGGGGACCCATGAACACTGAAGCTTTCTTT. Together with reference TRBV11-2 and TRBJ1-1, the CDR3 gives the full variable domain: EAGVAQSPRYKIIEKRQSVAFWCNPISGHATLYWYQQILGQGPKLLIQFQNNGVVDDSQLPKDRFSAERLKGVDSTLKIQPAKLEDSAVYLCASSWRGGRGPMNTEAFFGQGTRLTVV.

A remark on this clone: This CDR3 is also generated by other DNA sequences in the sample. J is TRBJ2-5 and V is TRBV5-1; D call uncertain. The CDR3 is 12 residues long. The germline CDR1 and CDR2 sequences are SGHRS and YFSETQ. Between the trimmed V and J ends, which lost 1 base and 5 bases, there was a span of 6 bases. Written as DNA, the CDR3 is TGCGCCAGCAGCTTGCCCACGGAGACCCAGTACTTC. It codes for CASSLPTETQYF. Looking up the rest from reference TRBV5-1 and TRBJ2-5 gives the full variable domain: KAGVTQTPRYLIKTRGQQVTLSCSPISGHRSVSWYQQTPGQGLQFLFEYFSETQRNKGNFPGRFSGRQFSNSRSEMNVSTLELGDSALYLCASSLPTETQYFGPGTRLLVL.

The rearrangement uses TRBV5-1 and TRBJ2-7, with TRBD1 matching 10 bases. The ends lost 0 bases at V and 2 bases at J; junction bases unmatched: 5. The CDR3 consists of 16 residues. The germline V gene encodes CDR1 SGHRS and CDR2 YFSETQ. CDR3 amino acids: CASSLGGTGDPYEQYF. As DNA, the CDR3 is TGCGCCAGCAGCTTGGGGGGGACAGGGGACCCCTACGAGCAGTACTTC.

The V call is TRBV5-1, the J call TRBJ2-1; the match to TRBD2 covers 8 bases. V dropped 5 bases and J dropped 3; count of bases not matched to a gene: 7. The germline CDR1 and CDR2 sequences are SGHRS and YFSETQ. This CDR3 spans 15 amino acids. The CDR3 sequence: CASSRAGEYYNEQFF. The CDR3 nucleotides are TGCGCCAGCAGTCGAGCGGGGGAATACTACAATGAGCAGTTCTTC.

The gene calls are TRBV7-2 and TRBJ2-7, with 7 positions matching TRBD2. Looked up from germline, CDR1 is SGHTA and CDR2 is FQGNSA. V trimming: 1 base; J trimming: 0 bases; junction bases outside the gene matches: 6. This CDR3 contains 16 residues. CDR3 sequence reads: CASSLVSSGLSYEQYF. As DNA, the CDR3 is TGTGCCAGCAGCTTAGTATCTAGCGGCCTCTCCTACGAGCAGTACTTC.

The chain is built from TRBV6-5 and TRBJ1-2; D is possibly TRBD1 (5 bases). CDR3 size: 16 residues. The V end lost 0 bases, the J end lost 5 bases, and 16 bases lay between the germline ends. CDR1 and CDR2 (germline): MNHEY, SVGAGI. In nucleotides, the CDR3 is TGTGCCAGCAGTTACTCGGGTGTGGACACCGCATATGGCTACACCTTC. Protein: CASSYSGVDTAYGYTF.

The V and J genes are TRBV7-2 and TRBJ1-4, with D uncertain. The germline CDR1 and CDR2 sequences are SGHTA and FQGNSA. The length of the CDR3 is 12 residues. Between the trimmed V and J ends, which lost 5 bases and 8 bases, there was a span of 9 bases. CDR3 in DNA: TGTGCCAGCAGCATCACGGGGGAAAAACTGTTTTTT. Translation: CASSITGEKLFF.

The table lists this clone with a count of one. This chain connects TRBV6-1 to TRBJ2-3, with D possibly matching TRBD1 (5 bases). This CDR3 spans 15 amino acids. V lost 2 bases and J 5 bases, leaving 14 bases between the germline ends. Germline CDR1 reads MNHNS; CDR2 reads SASEGT. The CDR3 reads CASSEQGPTGDTQYF. CDR3 coding DNA: TGTGCCAGCAGTGAACAGGGCCCCACCGGAGATACGCAGTATTTT.

The J gene is TRBJ1-4, the V gene TRBV30; D unclear. V lost 2 bases and J 0 bases, leaving 7 bases between the germline ends. The CDR3 length is 14 residues. Germline V gene sequence: CDR1 GTSNPN, CDR2 SVGIG (reference sequence). CDR3 residues: CAWSQFATNEKLFF. The CDR3 DNA is TGTGCCTGGAGTCAGTTCGCAACTAATGAAAAACTGTTTTTT.

The chain joins TRBV18 to TRBJ1-2; D is perhaps TRBD1 (6 bases). With 6 bases removed from V and 8 bases from J, the gap between germline ends came to 16 bases. The CDR3 consists of 13 residues. Germline CDR1 is KGHSH and CDR2 is LQKENI. For the CDR3, the DNA is TGTGCCAGCTCCGGGACACCCGGACAAGGCTACACCTTC. Amino acids: CASSGTPGQGYTF.